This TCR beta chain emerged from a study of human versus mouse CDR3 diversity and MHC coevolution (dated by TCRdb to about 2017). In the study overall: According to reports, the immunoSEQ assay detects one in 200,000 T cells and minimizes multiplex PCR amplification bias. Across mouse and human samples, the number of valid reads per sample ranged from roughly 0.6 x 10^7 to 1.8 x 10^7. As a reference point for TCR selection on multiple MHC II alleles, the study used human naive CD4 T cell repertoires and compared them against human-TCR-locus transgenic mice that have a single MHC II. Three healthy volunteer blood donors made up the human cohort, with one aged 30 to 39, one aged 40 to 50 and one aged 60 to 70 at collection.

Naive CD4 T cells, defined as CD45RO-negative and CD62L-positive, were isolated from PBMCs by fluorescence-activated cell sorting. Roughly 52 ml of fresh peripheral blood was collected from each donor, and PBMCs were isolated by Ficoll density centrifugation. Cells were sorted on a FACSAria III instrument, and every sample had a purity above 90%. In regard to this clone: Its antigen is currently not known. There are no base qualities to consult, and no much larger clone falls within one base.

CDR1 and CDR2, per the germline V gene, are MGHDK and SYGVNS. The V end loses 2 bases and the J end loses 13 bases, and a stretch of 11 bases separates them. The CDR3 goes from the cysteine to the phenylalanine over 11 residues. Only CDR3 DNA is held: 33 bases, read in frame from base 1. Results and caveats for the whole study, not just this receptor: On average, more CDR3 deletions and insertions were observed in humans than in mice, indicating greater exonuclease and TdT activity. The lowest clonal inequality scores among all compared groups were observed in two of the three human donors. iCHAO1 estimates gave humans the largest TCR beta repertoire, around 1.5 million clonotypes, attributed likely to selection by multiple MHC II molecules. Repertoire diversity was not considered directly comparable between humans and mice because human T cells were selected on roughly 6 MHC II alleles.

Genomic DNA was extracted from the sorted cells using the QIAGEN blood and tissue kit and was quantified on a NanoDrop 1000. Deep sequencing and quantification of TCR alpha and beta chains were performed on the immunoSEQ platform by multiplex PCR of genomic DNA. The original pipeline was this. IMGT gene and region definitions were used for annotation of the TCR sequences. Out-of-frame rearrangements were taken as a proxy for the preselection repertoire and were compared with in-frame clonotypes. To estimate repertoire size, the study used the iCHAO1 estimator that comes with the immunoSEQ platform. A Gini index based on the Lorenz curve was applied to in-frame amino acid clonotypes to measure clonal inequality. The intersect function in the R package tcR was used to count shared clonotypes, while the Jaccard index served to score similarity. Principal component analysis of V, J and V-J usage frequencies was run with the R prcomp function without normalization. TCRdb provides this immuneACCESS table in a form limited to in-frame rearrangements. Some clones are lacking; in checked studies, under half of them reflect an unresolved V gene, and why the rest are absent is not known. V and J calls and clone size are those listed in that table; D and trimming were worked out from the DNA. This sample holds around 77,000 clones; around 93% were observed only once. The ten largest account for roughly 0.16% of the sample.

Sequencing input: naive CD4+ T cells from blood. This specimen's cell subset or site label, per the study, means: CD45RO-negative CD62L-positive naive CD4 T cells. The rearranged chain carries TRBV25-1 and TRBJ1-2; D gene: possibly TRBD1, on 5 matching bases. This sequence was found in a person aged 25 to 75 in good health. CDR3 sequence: CASSEADSPTF. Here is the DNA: TGTGCCAGCAGTGAAGCAGACAGCCCCACCTTC.